The text below deals with one T cell receptor beta chain. Method: immunoSEQ multiplex PCR; TCRdb's copy keeps in-frame clones and lacks some. The sample has around 500,000 clones; roughly 85% are singletons. This entry is derived from a study of shared clonotypes between healthy human individuals. The specimen sequenced was PBMCs. The origin of this receptor is a woman aged 40 to 50 in good health. Some clones in this sample may be carry-over from other donors' samples.

The CDR3 sequence is CASSIGQQETQYF. The CDR3 DNA reads TGTGCCAGTAGTATTGGGCAACAAGAGACCCAGTACTTC. The gene calls are TRBV19 and TRBJ2-5; D uncertain. V was clipped by 3 bases and J by 2 bases, with 7 bases between them. Per germline, CDR1 LNHDA and CDR2 SQIVND (reference sequence). This CDR3 has 13 amino acids.